This is a list of T cell receptor beta chains from one sample in a study of T cell responses to AZD1222 COVID-19 vaccine. Libraries were prepared by immunoSEQ multiplex PCR; TCRdb keeps only in-frame clonotypes and omits some of them. This sample has around 160,000 clones, with roughly nine tenths found just once. Sequenced material: peripheral blood, taken 28 days after the second AZD1222 dose. Receptors were obtained from an adult who received the AZD1222 COVID-19 vaccine. Each CDR3 is given with its conserved first and last residue. The D gene is left open where the match is weak. Clone size is shown for a subset of rows, as once, few, many or a class of expanded clone.

D gene	V gene	J gene	clone size	CDR3 length	CDR3 DNA	CDR3 protein
-	TRBV28	TRBJ2-5	-	13	TGTGCCAGCGGGGAGCGGGGAGGGGGGACCCAGTACTTC	CASGERGGGTQYF
-	TRBV5-4	TRBJ2-7	-	14	TGTGCCAGCAGCTTGGGGGGCAGACCCTACGAGCAGTACTTC	CASSLGGRPYEQYF
-	TRBV2	TRBJ1-1	-	17	TGTGCCAGCACGTCCACCTCTGGGACGGCTCAGAACACTGAAGCTTTCTTT	CASTSTSGTAQNTEAFF
TRBD2	TRBV6-5	TRBJ2-1	-	14	TGTGCCAGCAGGAAGCGGGAGTCCTACAATGAGCAGTTCTTC	CASRKRESYNEQFF
-	TRBV3-1/TRBV3-2	TRBJ2-7	-	12	TGTGCCAGCAGCCAAGACCCCTACGAGCAGTACTTC	CASSQDPYEQYF
-	TRBV3-1/TRBV3-2	TRBJ2-4	-	15	TGTGCCAGCAGCCAAGTAGGGCAGGGAGGAAACATTCAGTACTTC	CASSQVGQGGNIQYF
TRBD1	TRBV27	TRBJ2-5	-	15	TGTGCCAGCAGTTTGCGGACAGGCTACCAAGAGACCCAGTACTTC	CASSLRTGYQETQYF
-	TRBV5-1	TRBJ1-2	few	13	TGCGCCAGCAGCTTGGAATCACCGGATGGCTACACCTTC	CASSLESPDGYTF
TRBD1	TRBV11-2	TRBJ2-3	-	17	TGTGCCAGCAGCCCGGGGACAGCCCGACTTAGCACAGATACGCAGTATTTT	CASSPGTARLSTDTQYF
-	TRBV4-2	TRBJ2-7	-	13	TGTGCCAGCAGCCACAGGGACTCCTACGAGCAGTACTTC	CASSHRDSYEQYF
-	TRBV7-9	TRBJ1-5	-	14	TGTGCCAGCAGCTACTCAGGGGGCAATCAGCCCCAGCATTTT	CASSYSGGNQPQHF
TRBD2	TRBV20-1	TRBJ2-3	-	14	TGCAGTGCTAGTAGCGGCGGGGGGGCAGATACGCAGTATTTT	CSASSGGGADTQYF
-	TRBV6-2/TRBV6-3	TRBJ2-1	few	14	TGTGCCAGCAGTTACTCCAGACTACCTAATGAGCAGTTCTTC	CASSYSRLPNEQFF
-	TRBV4-1	TRBJ2-7	once	15	TGCGCCAGCAGCCAAGCGGACTCAACCCCCTACGAGCAGTACTTC	CASSQADSTPYEQYF
-	TRBV5-1	TRBJ2-2	once	14	TGCGCCAGCAGCTTTTACGGGGTCACCGGGGAGCTGTTTTTT	CASSFYGVTGELFF
TRBD1	TRBV30	TRBJ1-1	-	14	TGTGCCTGGAGTCCCGGGACAGGGGACACTGAAGCTTTCTTT	CAWSPGTGDTEAFF
-	TRBV30	TRBJ1-2	-	15	TGTGCCTGGAGTGTGTCGGGGGGCGATGGCTATGGCTACACCTTC	CAWSVSGGDGYGYTF
TRBD1	TRBV9	TRBJ1-6	-	15	TGTGCCAGCAGCTCTCAGGGGGCAGTTAATTCACCCCTCCACTTT	CASSSQGAVNSPLHF
TRBD2	TRBV19	TRBJ2-1	-	17	TGTGCCAGTAGTCCCATAGCGGGAGGCCGGGCCTACAATGAGCAGTTCTTC	CASSPIAGGRAYNEQFF
TRBD1	TRBV6-5	TRBJ1-2	-	15	TGTGCCAGCAGTTACTCAACAGGGGGCGCGTTTGGCTACACCTTC	CASSYSTGGAFGYTF
TRBD2	TRBV7-8	TRBJ2-1	-	15	TGTGCCAGCAGCCTGGGCGGGGGGGCCACCAATGAGCAGTTCTTC	CASSLGGGATNEQFF
-	TRBV15	TRBJ1-5	-	14	TGTGCCACCAGCAGAGTCCAGCGCAATCAGCCCCAGCATTTT	CATSRVQRNQPQHF
-	TRBV10-1	TRBJ1-5	-	18	TGCGCCAGCAGTGGGAGTACGGGAGGGCGGAGACTCAATCAGCCCCAGCATTTT	CASSGSTGGRRLNQPQHF
-	TRBV2	TRBJ2-2	-	15	TGTGCCAGCAGAGGGACAACCACGAACACCGGGGAGCTGTTTTTT	CASRGTTTNTGELFF
-	TRBV3-1/TRBV3-2	TRBJ2-3	-	14	TGTGCCAGCAGCCAAGGAGAGATGAGGTATACGCAGTATTTT	CASSQGEMRYTQYF
TRBD1	TRBV6-5	TRBJ1-2	-	12	TGTGCCAGCGGGGACAGGCGCTATGGCTACACCTTC	CASGDRRYGYTF
-	TRBV18	TRBJ2-5	-	13	TGTGCCAGCTCCCCGGGCCTCCAAGAGACCCAGTACTTC	CASSPGLQETQYF
-	TRBV5-1	TRBJ2-5	-	22	TGCGCCAGCAGCTTGGTCCCCCCCAGGCTCGGGGGAGATTTGGGGTACCAAGAGACCCAGTACTTC	CASSLVPPRLGGDLGYQETQYF
-	TRBV2	TRBJ1-5	-	14	TGTGCCAGCAGTGGGGGAGGGTACAATCAGCCCCAGCATTTT	CASSGGGYNQPQHF
-	TRBV5-1	TRBJ2-3	-	15	TGCGCCAGCAGCTTGGGCGGGACAAACACAGATACGCAGTATTTT	CASSLGGTNTDTQYF
-	TRBV11-2	TRBJ2-5	-	12	TGTGCCAGCAGCTTAGATCATGAGACCCAGTACTTC	CASSLDHETQYF
-	TRBV5-5	TRBJ1-1	-	14	TGTGCCAGCAGCTTTTCAACAGGTAACACTGAAGCTTTCTTT	CASSFSTGNTEAFF
-	TRBV2	TRBJ1-5	-	14	TGTGCCAGCAGTCGGGACACCCAAAATCAGCCCCAGCATTTT	CASSRDTQNQPQHF
TRBD1	TRBV30	TRBJ2-7	-	14	TGTGCCTGGAGTGTAAGCCAGGGGGCCTACGAGCAGTACTTC	CAWSVSQGAYEQYF
-	TRBV29-1	TRBJ1-1	-	13	TGCAGCGTTGAGGGGGCATTCGGCACTGAAGCTTTCTTT	CSVEGAFGTEAFF
-	TRBV5-1	TRBJ1-3	once	17	TGCGCCAGCAGCCCTGGCGGCGGACGGGACTCTGGAAACACCATATATTTT	CASSPGGGRDSGNTIYF
-	TRBV7-6	TRBJ1-6	once	12	TGTGCCAGCAGCACCCGGGGGCAGCCGGGGGACTTT	CASSTRGQPGDF
TRBD2	TRBV27	TRBJ2-1	-	14	TGTGCCAGCAAGGCCGGGGGGGCTATTAATGAGCAGTTCTTC	CASKAGGAINEQFF